Listed below are T cell receptor beta chains from one sample, sequenced in a study of cytomegalovirus exposure and HLA in healthy donors. The protocol was immunoSEQ multiplex PCR, while the TCRdb copy is restricted to in-frame clones and leaves out a portion. The sample has 100,000 to 150,000 clones, roughly 70% seen once; the top ten hold under 5%. Sequencing input: PBMCs. Receptors originate from a man under 40 in good health and CMV-seronegative. The CDR3 runs from the conserved cysteine through the conserved F or W. A D gene is named only where the DNA matches it firmly. Part of the rows lack a size; the others show once, few, many or a class for expanded clones.

V,J,D,size,DNA,CDR3
TRBV28,TRBJ1-3,TRBD1,-,TGTGCCAGCAGTTTCTTGGGGGACAGGGGATACACCATATATTTT,CASSFLGDRGYTIYF
TRBV10-3,TRBJ1-6,-,-,TGTGCCATCAGTGACGAGGGCGGTGGGGATAATTCACCCCTCCACTTT,CAISDEGGGDNSPLHF
TRBV18,TRBJ1-2,TRBD1,-,TGTGCCAGCTCACTCCGGATGGGACAGGGGGATAACTATGGCTACACCTTC,CASSLRMGQGDNYGYTF
TRBV27,TRBJ2-3,-,-,TGTGCCAGCAGTTCAGGGCAAGGGGCTAAGGGCACAGATACGCAGTATTTT,CASSSGQGAKGTDTQYF
TRBV11-2,TRBJ1-3,-,few,TGTGCCAGCAGCTCCCGTCAACGATACAGGGTTGGAAACACCATATATTTT,CASSSRQRYRVGNTIYF
TRBV5-4,TRBJ2-5,-,-,TGTGCCAGCAGCTTTCGGGAGAGGACCTACTTGGAGCAGTACTTC,CASSFRERTYLEQYF
TRBV4-2,TRBJ2-3,TRBD2,-,TGTGCCAGCAGCCGGACTAGCGGGGGGGCAGATACGCAGTATTTT,CASSRTSGGADTQYF
TRBV18,TRBJ1-4,-,-,TGTGCCAGCTCACCTACAGGGTGGGGTGAAAAACTGTTTTTT,CASSPTGWGEKLFF
TRBV2,TRBJ2-7,TRBD1,-,TGTGCCAGCAGGGGACAGGGGTCCTTATCCTACGAGCAGTACTTC,CASRGQGSLSYEQYF
TRBV7-9,TRBJ2-2,TRBD1,-,TGTGCCAGCACCGGACAGGGTAACACCGGGGAGCTGTTTTTT,CASTGQGNTGELFF
TRBV28,TRBJ2-6,-,-,TGTGCCAGCAGCCCCTCCCTCTCTGGGGCCAACGTCCTGACTTTC,CASSPSLSGANVLTF
TRBV2,TRBJ2-1,TRBD1,few,TGTGCCAGCAGCCCGGACAGGGGCCGGGATGAGCAGTTCTTC,CASSPDRGRDEQFF
TRBV10-3,TRBJ1-1,TRBD1,-,TGTGCCATCAGTGAGTCGAGGGGGCAGACTGAAGCTTTCTTT,CAISESRGQTEAFF
TRBV4-2,TRBJ2-3,TRBD2,once,TGTGCCAGCAGCCAAGGGTTCTTCGGGCGGGGGGGAAGCACAGATACGCAGTATTTT,CASSQGFFGRGGSTDTQYF
TRBV2,TRBJ1-2,-,-,TGTGCCAGCAGAACCGACGGGTCCTATGGCTACACCTTC,CASRTDGSYGYTF
TRBV5-1,TRBJ1-1,-,few,TGCGCCAGCAGCTTGGGCTACGGGAACACTGAAGCTTTCTTT,CASSLGYGNTEAFF
TRBV7-8,TRBJ2-5,TRBD2,-,TGTGCCAGCAGCTATAGAGCGGGGGGGGTTCGAAAAGAGACCCAGTACTTC,CASSYRAGGVRKETQYF
TRBV6-5,TRBJ2-1,-,few,TGTGCCAGCAGTTACTCCTCGGACAAACACAATGAGCAGTTCTTC,CASSYSSDKHNEQFF
TRBV4-1,TRBJ1-1,-,-,TGCGCCAGCAGCCAAGAAACGGGGGGCCGGACTGAAGCTTTCTTT,CASSQETGGRTEAFF
TRBV18,TRBJ2-5,-,-,TGTGCCAGCTCACCACCAGCGTTTGGGGCGTACCAAGAGACCCAGTACTTC,CASSPPAFGAYQETQYF
TRBV18,TRBJ2-1,TRBD2,once,TGTGCCAGCTCACCACCAAGCGGGGTCTACAATGAGCAGTTCTTC,CASSPPSGVYNEQFF
TRBV13,TRBJ2-7,TRBD2,few,TGTGCCAGCAGCTTAAGGGGGGGACTAGCGGGCTCCTACGAGCAGTACTTC,CASSLRGGLAGSYEQYF
TRBV4-1,TRBJ2-5,-,-,TGCGCCAGCAGCCAAGGGGCGGGGGCTCAAGAGACCCAGTACTTC,CASSQGAGAQETQYF
TRBV7-3,TRBJ2-5,-,once,TGTGCCAGCAGCTCAGGTGGAGGGGAGACCCAGTACTTC,CASSSGGGETQYF
TRBV2,TRBJ2-5,-,-,TGTGCCAGCAGCCTCCCCGAGACCCAGTACTTC,CASSLPETQYF
TRBV19,TRBJ2-7,TRBD1,-,TGTGCCAGTAGTATCCAGGGGGCCTGGGAGCAGTACTTC,CASSIQGAWEQYF
TRBV7-2,TRBJ2-7,TRBD2,-,TGTGCCAGCAGCTTTCGGGGCGCGGGGGGGGACTCCTACGAGCAGTACTTC,CASSFRGAGGDSYEQYF
TRBV14,TRBJ2-3,-,-,TGTGCCAGCAGCCAAGTGTATGCAGATACGCAGTATTTT,CASSQVYADTQYF
TRBV6-1,TRBJ1-3,-,-,TGTGCCAGCAGCCTCCTGCCAGGCTCTGGAAACACCATATATTTT,CASSLLPGSGNTIYF
TRBV5-4,TRBJ2-7,TRBD2,-,TGTGCCAGCAGCCCCCCGGCGGGGGGGTACTACGAGCAGTACTTC,CASSPPAGGYYEQYF
TRBV4-1,TRBJ1-2,-,-,TGCGCCAGCAGCCAAGATCAGGCAGCCGACTATGGCTACACCTTC,CASSQDQAADYGYTF
TRBV5-4,TRBJ1-2,-,-,TGTGCCAGCAGCTTGGATAGGGGGGGTGGCTACACCTTC,CASSLDRGGGYTF
TRBV2,TRBJ1-5,TRBD1,-,TGTGCCAGCAGTGATCCCGGGACAGGGGTTGTTCAGCCCCAGCATTTT,CASSDPGTGVVQPQHF
TRBV7-3,TRBJ1-6,-,few,TGTGCCAGCAGCCTCCGCGGGGGTCAGGGCTCACCCCTCCACTTT,CASSLRGGQGSPLHF
TRBV6-1,TRBJ2-7,-,-,TGTGCCAGCAGTGAGACCTACAGCTCCTACGAGCAGTACTTC,CASSETYSSYEQYF
TRBV5-1,TRBJ2-2,-,-,TGCGCCAGCAGCCCCACCACCACACGCGGCACCGGGGAGCTGTTTTTT,CASSPTTTRGTGELFF
TRBV27,TRBJ2-7,-,-,TGTGCCAGCAGTTACGGGGGTAGCTCCTACGAGCAGTACTTC,CASSYGGSSYEQYF
TRBV5-6,TRBJ1-2,-,once,TGTGCCAGCAGCTTGGCAGGGGCGCTCTATGGCTACACCTTC,CASSLAGALYGYTF
TRBV7-9,TRBJ2-6,TRBD2,-,TGTGCCAGCAGAACGGGGGGGCCGACTGGGGCCAACGTCCTGACTTTC,CASRTGGPTGANVLTF
TRBV27,TRBJ2-5,TRBD1,-,TGTGCCAGCAGGGTCCATCAGGGGACAGGGGTTGGGCAGTACTTC,CASRVHQGTGVGQYF
TRBV7-3,TRBJ2-2,-,-,TGTGCCAGCAGGAACGGGACTCGCTCCACCGGGGAGCTGTTTTTT,CASRNGTRSTGELFF
TRBV6-6,TRBJ2-1,-,-,TGTGCCAGCAGTTCCGGGGCCTACAATGAGCAGTTCTTC,CASSSGAYNEQFF
TRBV23-1,TRBJ2-7,-,-,TGCGCCAGCAGACTTACTGACAACTCCTACGAGCAGTACTTC,CASRLTDNSYEQYF
TRBV19,TRBJ2-5,-,-,TGTGCCAGTAGTCCGGCGGAAGCTGGGACCCAGTACTTC,CASSPAEAGTQYF
TRBV30,TRBJ2-4,-,once,TGTGCCTGGGGTCGCACAGGGGCCAAAAACATTCAGTACTTC,CAWGRTGAKNIQYF
TRBV11-2,TRBJ1-3,-,-,TGTGCCAGCAGATCGCCAGGGTCGGGAAACACCATATATTTT,CASRSPGSGNTIYF
TRBV19,TRBJ1-3,-,-,TGTGCCAGTAGTATAATTTACACCAGCTCTGGAAACACCATATATTTT,CASSIIYTSSGNTIYF
TRBV9,TRBJ2-5,-,once,TGTGCCAGCAGCGTAGGACCGCGGGTCGAGACCCAGTACTTC,CASSVGPRVETQYF
TRBV5-1,TRBJ1-6,-,few,TGCGCCAGCAGCACCCAGGGCTATAATTCACCCCTCCACTTT,CASSTQGYNSPLHF
TRBV5-1,TRBJ1-5,-,few,TGCGCCAGCAGCTTATTGGCAGGGCCCAATCAGCCCCAGCATTTT,CASSLLAGPNQPQHF
TRBV7-2,TRBJ2-3,-,-,TGTGCCAGCAGACTACCTACAGGGTCTAAAAGGGCAGATACGCAGTATTTT,CASRLPTGSKRADTQYF
TRBV7-9,TRBJ2-7,TRBD1,-,TGTGCCAGCACCATAGGGGGCTTAAGCTCCTACGAGCAGTACTTC,CASTIGGLSSYEQYF
TRBV30,TRBJ1-2,-,-,TGTGCCTGGGAAGGGGATGGCTACACCTTC,CAWEGDGYTF
TRBV6-5,TRBJ2-6,-,-,TGTGCCAGCAGTGACAACTCTGGGGCCAACGTCCTGACTTTC,CASSDNSGANVLTF
TRBV7-9,TRBJ1-1,-,-,TGTGCCAGCAGCTCGACATCGGGACCCAGCGGGGTTGAAGCTTTCTTT,CASSSTSGPSGVEAFF
TRBV7-9,TRBJ1-2,-,-,TGTGCCAGCAGCCTAGGGACGGGGTATGGCTACACCTTC,CASSLGTGYGYTF
TRBV6-6,TRBJ2-3,TRBD2,-,TGTGCCAGCAGCGGCGGGGGTGTTAGCACAGATACGCAGTATTTT,CASSGGGVSTDTQYF
TRBV2,TRBJ1-2,TRBD1,-,TGTGCCAGCAGTAGGGACAGGCCCGCCTGGGACTATGGCTACACCTTC,CASSRDRPAWDYGYTF
TRBV4-1,TRBJ2-1,-,-,TGCGCCAGCAGCCGGACCTTCGGGAGTCTGAGGAATGAGCAGTTCTTC,CASSRTFGSLRNEQFF